Below are 19 T cell receptor beta chains sequenced from a single sample in a study of T cells in Graves' hyperthyroidism and ophthalmopathy. The CDR3 regions of TCR beta were amplified from RNA transcripts. The study used the HTBI primer set for a first-round RT-PCR of the TCR CDR3. Each CDR3 protein is one row after TCRdb ran MiXCR on the multiplex PCR reads. The sample holds 400,000 to 450,000 distinct CDR3 sequences, roughly 15% seen once. The sequencing input was blood. All receptors derive from a man younger than 35 with Graves' ophthalmopathy.

About this clonotype: A much bigger clone sits one base away, suggesting this may be a read error. The chain recombines TRBV12-3 or TRBV12-4 with TRBJ2-2; maybe TRBD1 (5 bases). V was cut by 8 bases and J by 0 bases, with 13 bases left in between. The CDR3 has 15 amino acids. The CDR3 DNA sequence: TGTGCCAGCGGAGATCAGGGATCGAACACCGGGGAGCTGTTTTTT. Translation gives CASGDQGSNTGELFF.

This clonotype was counted ten times or more. The rearrangement uses TRBV20-1 and TRBJ2-1, with D unclear. The CDR3 covers 14 residues. Trimming took off 2 bases at V and 0 bases at J, with 8 bases between the two ends. In germline, CDR1 is DFQATT, CDR2 SNEGSKA (reference sequence). This chain's CDR3 is CSARLENSYNEQFF. The CDR3 DNA is TGCAGTGCTAGACTGGAGAACTCCTACAATGAGCAGTTCTTC.

This clonotype was seen ten or more times. V and J are TRBV11-2 and TRBJ2-3; D may correspond to TRBD1 or TRBD2 (5 bases each). In germline, CDR1 is SGHAT, CDR2 FQNNGV. There are 16 residues in the CDR3. The V gene lost 8 bases and the J gene lost 1 base, with 19 bases spanning the gap. CDR3 protein: CASPPSGLWGTDTQYF. The DNA of the CDR3 is TGTGCCAGCCCCCCATCGGGGCTCTGGGGCACAGATACGCAGTATTTT. Filled out from reference TRBV11-2 and TRBJ2-3, the complete variable domain reads EAGVAQSPRYKIIEKRQSVAFWCNPISGHATLYWYQQILGQGPKLLIQFQNNGVVDDSQLPKDRFSAERLKGVDSTLKIQPAKLEDSAVYLCASPPSGLWGTDTQYFGPGTRLTVL.

J is TRBJ1-1 and V is TRBV6-5; possible D gene TRBD1, 5 bases. The CDR3 consists of 16 residues. Trimming stripped 0 bases from V and 3 bases from J, with 14 bases between. The germline CDR1 and CDR2 sequences are MNHEY and SVGAGI. The CDR3 DNA is TGTGCCAGCAGTTACTCGACCCCGGGACTGGACACTGAAGCTTTCTTT. It specifies CASSYSTPGLDTEAFF.

This sequence joins TRBV6-4 and TRBJ2-6, with TRBD1 as a possible D gene (6 bases). V gave up 3 bases and J gave up 6 bases, with 27 bases separating them. CDR1 and CDR2 (germline): MRHNA, SNTAGT. This CDR3 is 20 amino acids long. CDR3 loop: CASSEWAGTFSRQEANVLTF. CDR3 DNA sequence: TGTGCCAGCAGTGAGTGGGCAGGGACCTTCTCGAGACAGGAGGCCAACGTCCTGACTTTC.

This chain uses TRBV19 with TRBJ2-2; 8 positions agree with TRBD2. CDR1 and CDR2 (germline): LNHDA, SQIVND (reference sequence). Germline trimming cut 6 bases from V and 4 bases from J; bases unmatched to any gene: 4. This CDR3 is built from 14 residues. The CDR3 here is CASSGSGGTGELFF. CDR3 bases: TGTGCCAGTAGCGGGAGCGGGGGCACCGGGGAGCTGTTTTTT.

This clonotype has a handful of counts. The chain has TRBV27 and TRBJ2-7; maybe TRBD2 (6 bases). The germline gives CDR1 MNHEY, CDR2 SMNVEV (reference sequence). Trimming cost V 3 bases and J 0 bases, with 9 bases left between them. The CDR3 extends over 14 amino acids. DNA of the CDR3: TGTGCCAGCAGTTTGCTTAGCGGCTCCTACGAGCAGTACTTC. Amino acids: CASSLLSGSYEQYF.

This clonotype showed up just a few times. V gene TRBV7-3 combines with J gene TRBJ2-5, with a tentative D call TRBD1 (6 bases). Trimming removed 5 bases from V and 5 bases from J, with 12 bases in between. This CDR3 comprises 13 residues. CDR1 SGHTA and CDR2 FQGTGA come from the germline V gene. CDR3 sequence reads: CASSEYREETQYF. CDR3 nucleotide sequence: TGTGCCAGCAGCGAGTACAGGGAGGAGACCCAGTACTTC.

This clonotype was recorded at least ten times. This chain joins TRBV19 and TRBJ1-5, with D maybe TRBD1 (5 bases). This CDR3 comprises 15 residues. The germline V and J ends were trimmed by 2 bases and 8 bases, with 16 bases remaining between them. The germline V gene has CDR1 LNHDA and CDR2 SQIVND (reference sequence). CDR3 sequence (DNA): TGTGCCAGTAGTATAAAGGGGCAGCCCTCTGAGCCCCAGCATTTT. It is translated as CASSIKGQPSEPQHF.

This rearrangement joins TRBV5-1 to TRBJ1-4, with unresolved D. Trimming removed 0 bases at V and 8 bases at J, with 14 bases between. The V gene's germline CDR1 is SGHRS and CDR2 YFSETQ. This CDR3 region has 15 residues. The CDR3 DNA reads as TGCGCCAGCAGCTTGGGCGTTTGGAGTACCGAAAAACTGTTTTTT. This translates into CASSLGVWSTEKLFF. Based on the CDR3 plus reference TRBV5-1 and TRBJ1-4, the full variable domain is KAGVTQTPRYLIKTRGQQVTLSCSPISGHRSVSWYQQTPGQGLQFLFEYFSETQRNKGNFPGRFSGRQFSNSRSEMNVSTLELGDSALYLCASSLGVWSTEKLFFGSGTQLSVL.

This clonotype was seen many times. V usage is TRBV11-3 and J usage is TRBJ1-6; the D is unclear. The germline V and J ends were trimmed by 4 bases and 7 bases, with 14 bases remaining between them. The length of the CDR3 is 15 residues. The germline V gene encodes CDR1 SGHNT and CDR2 YENEEA. CDR3 sequence reads: CASSYAFGPNSPLHF. The CDR3 nucleotides are TGTGCCAGCAGCTACGCTTTTGGGCCCAATTCACCCCTCCACTTT.

This clonotype was counted between two and nine times. The chain employs TRBV12-3 or TRBV12-4 and TRBJ2-3; D is unclear. There are 10 residues in the CDR3. The V end was cut by 9 bases, the J end by 4 bases, with 5 bases between. The CDR3 bases are TGTGCCAGTGCGCCAGATACGCAGTATTTT. It specifies CASAPDTQYF.

This clonotype was seen a few times. The chain combines TRBV5-1 with TRBJ2-5, with 8 bases that match TRBD1. V lost 3 bases and J lost 5; bases outside the gene matches: 9. Germline CDR1 is SGHRS and CDR2 is YFSETQ. CDR3 size: 15 residues. In DNA form, the CDR3 reads TGCGCCAGCAGCTCGGATGGCAGGGGGCCTGAGACCCAGTACTTC. Amino acid sequence: CASSSDGRGPETQYF.

The table lists this clonotype with many counts. This rearrangement joins TRBV10-3 to TRBJ2-7; TRBD1 aligns across 7 bases. Germline V gives CDR1 ENHRY, CDR2 SYGVKD. There are 13 residues in the CDR3. The J segment lost 3 bases and the V segment lost 10 bases, leaving 9 bases of the junction unmatched. The CDR3 DNA sequence: TGTGCCAACAGACAGGGAGAGGGCTACGAGCAGTACTTC. Its translation: CANRQGEGYEQYF.

This clonotype came up many times. The chain employs TRBV6-2 or TRBV6-3 and TRBJ2-1; no clear D. Trimming took 6 bases from V and 2 from J, leaving 8 bases between them. The CDR3 covers 13 residues. The V gene's germline CDR1 is MNHEY and CDR2 SVGEGT. CDR3 sequence (DNA): TGTGCCAGCAGCTGGCGCACCTACAATGAGCAGTTCTTC. Translated, it gives CASSWRTYNEQFF.

In this sample, this clonotype turned up many times. The gene calls are TRBV30 and TRBJ1-2; the D is unclear. V gave up 2 bases and J gave up 7 bases, with 8 bases separating them. Germline-derived CDR1 and CDR2 are GTSNPN and SVGIG (reference sequence). The CDR3 loop spans 11 amino acids. In DNA form, the CDR3 reads TGTGCCTGGAGTATTAAAGGTGGCTACACCTTC. Translated, it gives CAWSIKGGYTF.

This sequence joins TRBV4-1 and TRBJ2-7; TRBD1 agrees at 10 bases. Germline trimming cut 4 bases from V and 4 bases from J; bases unmatched to any gene: 10. Germline loops: CDR1 MGHRA, CDR2 YSYEKL. The CDR3 has 16 residues. CDR3 sequence reads: CASSRPAGTGEYEQYF. The CDR3 coding sequence is TGCGCCAGCAGCCGTCCTGCAGGGACAGGGGAGTACGAGCAGTACTTC.

This clonotype was counted a few times. This rearrangement joins TRBV11-2 to TRBJ2-7; D is unresolved. Per germline, CDR1 SGHAT and CDR2 FQNNGV. The CDR3 has 15 residues. Trimming pared 0 bases from V and 0 bases from J, leaving 9 bases between. This CDR3 is CASSLEGASSYEQYF. CDR3 nucleotide sequence: TGTGCCAGCAGCTTAGAGGGCGCTAGCTCCTACGAGCAGTACTTC.

This clonotype was counted at least ten times. The chain has TRBV18 and TRBJ1-3; no firm D call. Germline V gene lookup returns CDR1 KGHSH and CDR2 LQKENI. This CDR3 contains 14 residues. Trimming left V 1 base short and J 0 bases short, with 4 bases between. The CDR3 bases are TGTGCCAGCTCACCACAGGGCTCTGGAAACACCATATATTTT. It codes for CASSPQGSGNTIYF.